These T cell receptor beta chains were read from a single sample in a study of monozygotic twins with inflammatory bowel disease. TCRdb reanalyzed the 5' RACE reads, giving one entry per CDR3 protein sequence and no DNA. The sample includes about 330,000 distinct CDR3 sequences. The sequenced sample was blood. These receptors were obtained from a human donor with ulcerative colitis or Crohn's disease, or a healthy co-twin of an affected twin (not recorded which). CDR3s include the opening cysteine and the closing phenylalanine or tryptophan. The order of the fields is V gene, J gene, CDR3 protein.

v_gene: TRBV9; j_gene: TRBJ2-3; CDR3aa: CAGSFSGRNTDTQYF
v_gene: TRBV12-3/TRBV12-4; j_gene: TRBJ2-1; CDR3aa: CAVGQGNYNEQFF
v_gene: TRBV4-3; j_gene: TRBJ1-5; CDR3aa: CASSQDSRGQGQPQHF
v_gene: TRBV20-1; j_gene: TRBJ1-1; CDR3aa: CSTFGDSEAFF
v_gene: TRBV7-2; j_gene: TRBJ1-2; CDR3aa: CASSSGSGQGNYGYTF
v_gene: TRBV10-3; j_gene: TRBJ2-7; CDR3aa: CAISSRDHEQYF
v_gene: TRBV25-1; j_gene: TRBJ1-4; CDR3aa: CASSELSPDLGEKLFF
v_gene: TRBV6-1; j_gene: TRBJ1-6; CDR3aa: CASSTGENSPLHF
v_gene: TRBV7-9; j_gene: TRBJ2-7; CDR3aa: CASSPLTGVDEQYF
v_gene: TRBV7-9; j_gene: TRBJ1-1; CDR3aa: CASSLEVTKNTEAFF
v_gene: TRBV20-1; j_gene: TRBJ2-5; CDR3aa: CSAIPSSAGTQYF
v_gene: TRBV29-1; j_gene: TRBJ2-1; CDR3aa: CSVEGDPSFLNEQFF
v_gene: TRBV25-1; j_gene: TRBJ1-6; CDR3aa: CASRADRESSPLHF